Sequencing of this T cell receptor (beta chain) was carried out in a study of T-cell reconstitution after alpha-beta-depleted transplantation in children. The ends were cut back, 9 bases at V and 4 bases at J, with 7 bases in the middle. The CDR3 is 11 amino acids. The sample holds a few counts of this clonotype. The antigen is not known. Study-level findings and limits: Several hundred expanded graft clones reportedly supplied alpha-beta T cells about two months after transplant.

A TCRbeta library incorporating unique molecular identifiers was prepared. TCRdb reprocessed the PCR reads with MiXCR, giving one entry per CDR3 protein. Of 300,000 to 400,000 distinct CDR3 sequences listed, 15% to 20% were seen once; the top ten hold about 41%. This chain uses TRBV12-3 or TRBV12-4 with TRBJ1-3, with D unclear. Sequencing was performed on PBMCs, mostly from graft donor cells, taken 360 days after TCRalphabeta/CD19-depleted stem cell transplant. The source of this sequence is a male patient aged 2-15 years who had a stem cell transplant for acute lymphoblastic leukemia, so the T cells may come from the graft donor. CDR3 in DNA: TGTGCCAGGTCAGCAGGAAACACCATATATTTT. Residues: CARSAGNTIYF.